This T cell receptor beta chain was sequenced for a study of T cells after yellow fever vaccination. Study-level information: Fractions of limited cellularity were prepared by means of SMART-Seq v4 Ultra Low Input. Study conclusions and caveats: At around 96% for CD4 and just over 85% for CD8, most primary-vaccination clones showed up again after the booster. The secondary response showed a weaker magnitude and a faster peak, day 5 versus 15.

UMIs and a universal primer site were added when TCR cDNA was made by 5'RACE template switching. In TCRdb, the 5' RACE reads were re-called with MiXCR into one record per CDR3 protein. The table shows 170,000 or so distinct CDR3 sequences, with roughly 6.2% occurring only once. The V end lost 0 bases, the J end lost 2 bases, and 12 bases lay between the germline ends. Germline V CDR1 and CDR2: SEHNR, FQNEAQ (reference sequence). The CDR3 is 16 amino acids. There are a few counts of this clonotype. Its antigen is unknown. The chain couples TRBV7-9 to TRBJ2-3; D assignment may be TRBD1 or TRBD2 (5 bases each). The clonotype originates from a man between 18 and 29 years old who received the YFV17D yellow fever vaccine. The source was CD4+ T cells sorted from PBMCs, collected on the day of the first yellow fever vaccination. The CDR3 coding sequence is TGTGCCAGCAGCTTAGCGCAGGGCGGGCACACAGATACGCAGTATTTT. It is translated as CASSLAQGGHTDTQYF.